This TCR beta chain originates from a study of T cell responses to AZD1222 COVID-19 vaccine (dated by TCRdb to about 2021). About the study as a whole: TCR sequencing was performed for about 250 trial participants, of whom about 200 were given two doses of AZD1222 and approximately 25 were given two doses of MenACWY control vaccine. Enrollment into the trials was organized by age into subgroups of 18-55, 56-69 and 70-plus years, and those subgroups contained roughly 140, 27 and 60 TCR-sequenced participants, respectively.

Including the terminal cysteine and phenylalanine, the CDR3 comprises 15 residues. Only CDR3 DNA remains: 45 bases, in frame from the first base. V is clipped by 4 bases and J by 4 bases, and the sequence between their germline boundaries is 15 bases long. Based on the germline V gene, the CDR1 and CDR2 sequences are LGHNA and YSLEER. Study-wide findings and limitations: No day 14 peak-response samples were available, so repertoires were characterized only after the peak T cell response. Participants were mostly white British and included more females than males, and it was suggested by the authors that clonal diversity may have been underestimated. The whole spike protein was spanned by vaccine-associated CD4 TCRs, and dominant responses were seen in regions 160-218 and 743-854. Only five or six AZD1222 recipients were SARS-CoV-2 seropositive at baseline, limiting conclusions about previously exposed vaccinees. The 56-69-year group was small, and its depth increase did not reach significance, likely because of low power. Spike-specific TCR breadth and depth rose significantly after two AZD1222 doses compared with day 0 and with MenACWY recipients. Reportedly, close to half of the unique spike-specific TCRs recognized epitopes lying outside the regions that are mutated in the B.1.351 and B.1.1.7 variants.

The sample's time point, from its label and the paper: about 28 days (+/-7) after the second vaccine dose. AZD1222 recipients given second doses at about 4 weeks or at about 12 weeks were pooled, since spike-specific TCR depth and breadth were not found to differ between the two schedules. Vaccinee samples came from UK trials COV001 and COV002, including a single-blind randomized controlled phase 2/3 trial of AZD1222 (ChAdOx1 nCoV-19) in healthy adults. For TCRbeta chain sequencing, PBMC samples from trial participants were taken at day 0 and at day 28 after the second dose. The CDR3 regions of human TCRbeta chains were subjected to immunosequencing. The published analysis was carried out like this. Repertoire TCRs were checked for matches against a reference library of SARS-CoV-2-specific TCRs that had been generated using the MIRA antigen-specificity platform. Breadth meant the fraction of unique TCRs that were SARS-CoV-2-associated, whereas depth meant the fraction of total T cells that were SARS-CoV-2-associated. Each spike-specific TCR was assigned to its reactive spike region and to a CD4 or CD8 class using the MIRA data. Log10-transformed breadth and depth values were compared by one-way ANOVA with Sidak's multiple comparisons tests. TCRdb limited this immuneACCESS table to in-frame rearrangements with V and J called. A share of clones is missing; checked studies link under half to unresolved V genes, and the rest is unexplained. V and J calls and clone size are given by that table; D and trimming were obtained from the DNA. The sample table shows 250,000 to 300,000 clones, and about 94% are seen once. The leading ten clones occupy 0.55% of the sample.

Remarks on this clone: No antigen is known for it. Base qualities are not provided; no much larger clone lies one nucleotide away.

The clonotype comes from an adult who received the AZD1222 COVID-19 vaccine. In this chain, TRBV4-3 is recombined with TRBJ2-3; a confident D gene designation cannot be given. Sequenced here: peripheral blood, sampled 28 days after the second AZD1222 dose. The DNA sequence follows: TGCGCCAGCAGCCCGGGTAGGGTCGTTTCAGATACGCAGTATTTT. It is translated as CASSPGRVVSDTQYF.